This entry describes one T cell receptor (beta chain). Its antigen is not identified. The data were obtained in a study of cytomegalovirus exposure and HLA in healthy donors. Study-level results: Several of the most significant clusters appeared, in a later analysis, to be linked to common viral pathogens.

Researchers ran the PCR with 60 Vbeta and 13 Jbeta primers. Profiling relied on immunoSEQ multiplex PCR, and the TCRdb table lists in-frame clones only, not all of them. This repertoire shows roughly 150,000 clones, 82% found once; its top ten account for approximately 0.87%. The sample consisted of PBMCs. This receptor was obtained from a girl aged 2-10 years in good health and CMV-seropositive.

The CDR3 sequence: CASSLAFGSGETQYF. CDR3 sequence (DNA): TGCGCCAGCAGCTTGGCCTTTGGGAGCGGGGAGACCCAGTACTTC. J is TRBJ2-5 and V is TRBV5-1; possibly TRBD2 for D (6 bases). Germline V gene sequence: CDR1 SGHRS, CDR2 YFSETQ. The CDR3 consists of 15 residues. V was pared by 0 bases and J by 5 bases, with 14 bases between.